Presented here are 4 T cell receptor beta chains from one specimen sequenced in a study of T-cell reconstitution after alpha-beta-depleted transplantation in children. Researchers prepared the TCRbeta library using unique molecular identifiers, the study reports. TCRdb independently ran MiXCR on the PCR reads; one entry per CDR3 protein. The sample carries approximately 520,000 distinct CDR3 sequences, approximately 10% recorded once. The sample consisted of PBMCs, mostly from graft donor cells, taken 180 days after TCRalphabeta/CD19-depleted stem cell transplant. These receptors came from a female patient aged 2-9 years who had a stem cell transplant for aplastic anemia, so the T cells may come from the graft donor.

The chain links TRBV7-8 to TRBJ2-5; D gene uncertain. V was cut by 1 base and J by 4 bases, with 10 bases left in between. The CDR3 is 14 amino acids. The germline CDR1 and CDR2 sequences are SGHVS and FQNEAQ. CDR3 sequence reads: CASSLGVTGETQYF. The CDR3 DNA reads as TGTGCCAGCAGCTTAGGGGTAACGGGAGAGACCCAGTACTTC.

This clonotype was detected a few times. J is TRBJ1-2 and V is TRBV28; tentative D call: TRBD1 (6 bases). V was trimmed by 5 bases and J by 2 bases, leaving 18 bases between them. The germline V gene has CDR1 MDHEN and CDR2 SYDVKM. The CDR3 extends over 16 amino acids. The CDR3 nucleotides read TGTGCCAGCAGTCCCACAGGGATCCCACCCAACTATGGCTACACCTTC. This translates into CASSPTGIPPNYGYTF.

Only a few counts were recorded for this clonotype. The V call is TRBV20-1, the J call TRBJ1-1; 10 bases map to TRBD1. Germline V gene sequence: CDR1 DFQATT, CDR2 SNEGSKA (reference sequence). The ends lost 1 base at V and 6 bases at J; junction bases unmatched: 5. This CDR3 region has 14 residues. CDR3 sequence: CSARVTGGNAEAFF. The CDR3 region has the DNA TGCAGTGCTAGAGTGACAGGGGGCAACGCTGAAGCTTTCTTT.

This clonotype was counted ten times or more. The chain couples TRBV20-1 to TRBJ2-1, with 7 bases that match TRBD2. Germline V gene data show CDR1 as DFQATT and CDR2 as SNEGSKA (reference sequence). The CDR3 contains 14 residues. The V segment lost 6 bases and the J segment 2 bases; nucleotides outside the gene matches: 7. The DNA for the CDR3 is TGCAGTGCCCGAGCGGGGAGGCCCTACAATGAGCAGTTCTTC. It codes for CSARAGRPYNEQFF.